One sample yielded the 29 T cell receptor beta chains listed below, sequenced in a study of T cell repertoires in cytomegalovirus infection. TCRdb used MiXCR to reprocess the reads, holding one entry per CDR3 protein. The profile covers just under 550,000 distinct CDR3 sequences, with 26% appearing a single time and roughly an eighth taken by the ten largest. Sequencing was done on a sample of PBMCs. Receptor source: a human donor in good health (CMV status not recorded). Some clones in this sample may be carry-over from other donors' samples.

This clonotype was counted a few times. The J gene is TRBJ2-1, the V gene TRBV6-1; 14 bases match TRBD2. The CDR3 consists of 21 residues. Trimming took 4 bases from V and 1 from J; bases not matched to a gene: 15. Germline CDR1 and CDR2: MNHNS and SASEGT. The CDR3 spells CASSAGLAGGSRTGSYNEQFF. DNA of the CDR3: TGTGCCAGCAGTGCCGGACTAGCGGGAGGCTCCCGAACTGGGTCCTACAATGAGCAGTTCTTC.

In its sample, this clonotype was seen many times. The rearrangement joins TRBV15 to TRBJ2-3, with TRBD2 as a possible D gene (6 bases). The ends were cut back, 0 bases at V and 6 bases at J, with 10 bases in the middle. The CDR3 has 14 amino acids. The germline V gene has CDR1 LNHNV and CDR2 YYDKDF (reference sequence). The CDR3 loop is CATSRDGRGDTQYF. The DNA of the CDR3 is TGTGCCACCAGCAGAGACGGGAGAGGGGATACGCAGTATTTT.

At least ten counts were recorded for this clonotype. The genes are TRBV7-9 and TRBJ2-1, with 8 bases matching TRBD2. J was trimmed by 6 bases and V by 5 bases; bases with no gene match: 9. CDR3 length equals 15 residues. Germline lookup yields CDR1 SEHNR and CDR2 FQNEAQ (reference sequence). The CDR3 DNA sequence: TGTGCCAGCAGCCCAGAATGGACTAGCTCCAATGAGCAGTTCTTC. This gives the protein CASSPEWTSSNEQFF.

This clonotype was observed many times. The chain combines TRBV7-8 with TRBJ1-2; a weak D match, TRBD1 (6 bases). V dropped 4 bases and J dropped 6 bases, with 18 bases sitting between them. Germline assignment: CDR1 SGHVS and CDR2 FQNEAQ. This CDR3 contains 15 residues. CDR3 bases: TGTGCCAGCAGCTCCCGGCCAGGGGAAGAACATGGCTACACCTTC. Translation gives CASSSRPGEEHGYTF.

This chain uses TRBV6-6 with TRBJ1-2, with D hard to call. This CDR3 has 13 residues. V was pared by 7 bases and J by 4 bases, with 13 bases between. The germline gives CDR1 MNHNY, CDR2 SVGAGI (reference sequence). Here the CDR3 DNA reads TGTGCCAGCACCAAAGCAGTTGGCTATGGCTACACCTTC. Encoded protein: CASTKAVGYGYTF.

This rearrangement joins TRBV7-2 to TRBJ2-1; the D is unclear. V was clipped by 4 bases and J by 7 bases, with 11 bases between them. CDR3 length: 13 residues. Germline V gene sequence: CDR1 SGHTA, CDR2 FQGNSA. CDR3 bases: TGTGCCAGCAGCTCCCCAGTGGGGAATGAGCAGTTCTTC. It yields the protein CASSSPVGNEQFF. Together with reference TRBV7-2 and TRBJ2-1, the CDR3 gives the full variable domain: GAGVSQSPSNKVTEKGKDVELRCDPISGHTALYWYRQSLGQGLEFLIYFQGNSAPDKSGLPSDRFSAERTGGSVSTLTIQRTQQEDSAVYLCASSSPVGNEQFFGPGTRLTVL.

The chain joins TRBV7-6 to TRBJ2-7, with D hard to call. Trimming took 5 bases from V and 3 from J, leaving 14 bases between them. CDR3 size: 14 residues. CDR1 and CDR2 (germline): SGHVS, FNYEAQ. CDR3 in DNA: TGTGCCAGCAGCCGTGTCCCCGCTTTCTACGAGCAGTACTTC. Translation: CASSRVPAFYEQYF.

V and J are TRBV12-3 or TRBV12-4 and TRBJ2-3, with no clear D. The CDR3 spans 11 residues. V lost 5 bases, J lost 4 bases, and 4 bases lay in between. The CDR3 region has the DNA TGTGCCAGCAGTAATGCAGATACGCAGTATTTT. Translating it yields CASSNADTQYF.

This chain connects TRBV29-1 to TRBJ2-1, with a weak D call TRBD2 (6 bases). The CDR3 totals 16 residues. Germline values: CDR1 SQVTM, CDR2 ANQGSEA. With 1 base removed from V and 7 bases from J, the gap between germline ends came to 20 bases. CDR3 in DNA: TGCAGCGTTGAAGTTCTATGGCCCGAGAGCGGGAATGAGCAGTTCTTC. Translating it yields CSVEVLWPESGNEQFF.

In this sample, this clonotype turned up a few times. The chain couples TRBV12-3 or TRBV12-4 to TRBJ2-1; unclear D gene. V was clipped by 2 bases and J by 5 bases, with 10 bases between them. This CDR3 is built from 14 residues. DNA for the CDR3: TGTGCCAGCAGTTTATATCAGGCGGACAATGAGCAGTTCTTC. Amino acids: CASSLYQADNEQFF.

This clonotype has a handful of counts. The CDR3 nucleotides are TGCAGTGCTAGAGACCCTTTTTCGGGCACTGGCTACGAGCAGTACTTC. This translates into CSARDPFSGTGYEQYF. V usage is TRBV20-1 and J usage is TRBJ2-7, with D unclear. Between the trimmed V and J ends, which lost 0 bases and 3 bases, there was a span of 18 bases. Germline assignment: CDR1 DFQATT and CDR2 SNEGSKA (reference sequence). The CDR3 is 16 amino acids.

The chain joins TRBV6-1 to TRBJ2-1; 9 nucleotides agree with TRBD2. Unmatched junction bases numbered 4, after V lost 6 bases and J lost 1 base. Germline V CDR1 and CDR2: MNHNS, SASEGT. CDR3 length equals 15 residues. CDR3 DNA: TGTGCCAGCAGGAAAGCGGGAGGATCCTACAATGAGCAGTTCTTC. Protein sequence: CASRKAGGSYNEQFF.

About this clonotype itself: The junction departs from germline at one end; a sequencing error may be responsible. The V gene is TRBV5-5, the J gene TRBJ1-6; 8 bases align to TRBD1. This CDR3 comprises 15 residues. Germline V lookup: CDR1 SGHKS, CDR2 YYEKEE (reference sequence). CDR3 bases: TGTGTCAGCAGCTCGACAGGGGCCTATAATTCACCCCTCCACTTT. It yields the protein CVSSSTGAYNSPLHF.

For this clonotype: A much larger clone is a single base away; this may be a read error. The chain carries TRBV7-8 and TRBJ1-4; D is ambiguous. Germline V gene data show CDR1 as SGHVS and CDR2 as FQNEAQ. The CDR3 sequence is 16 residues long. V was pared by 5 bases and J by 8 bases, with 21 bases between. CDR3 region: CASSLITWKAGEKLFF. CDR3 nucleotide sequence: TGTGCCAGCAGCCTAATCACATGGAAGGCGGGCGAAAAACTGTTTTTT.

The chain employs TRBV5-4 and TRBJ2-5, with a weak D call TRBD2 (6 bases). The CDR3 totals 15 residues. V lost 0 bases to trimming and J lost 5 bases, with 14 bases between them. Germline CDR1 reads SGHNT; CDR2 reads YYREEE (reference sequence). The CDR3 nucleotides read TGTGCCAGCAGCTTGGTTGCGGGACGGATGGAGACCCAGTACTTC. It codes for CASSLVAGRMETQYF. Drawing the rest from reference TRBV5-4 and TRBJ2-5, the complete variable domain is ETGVTQSPTHLIKTRGQQVTLRCSSQSGHNTVSWYQQALGQGPQFIFQYYREEENGRGNFPPRFSGLQFPNYSSELNVNALELDDSALYLCASSLVAGRMETQYFGPGTRLLVL.

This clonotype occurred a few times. Written as DNA, the CDR3 is TGTGCCAGCAGTTTTAGCGGGAGAAACAATGAGCAGTTCTTC. It yields the protein CASSFSGRNNEQFF. V gene TRBV12-3 or TRBV12-4 combines with J gene TRBJ2-1; 9 nucleotides agree with TRBD2. The CDR3 is 14 amino acids. V was pared by 3 bases and J by 5 bases, with 2 bases of the junction left unmatched.

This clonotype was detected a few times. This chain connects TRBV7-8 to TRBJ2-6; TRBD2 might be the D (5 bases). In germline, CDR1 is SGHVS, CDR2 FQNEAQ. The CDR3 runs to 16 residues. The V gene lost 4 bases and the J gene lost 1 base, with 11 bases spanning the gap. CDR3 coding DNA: TGTGCCAGCAGCTCGCCGGCGGGTTCTGGGGCCAACGTCCTGACTTTC. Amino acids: CASSSPAGSGANVLTF.

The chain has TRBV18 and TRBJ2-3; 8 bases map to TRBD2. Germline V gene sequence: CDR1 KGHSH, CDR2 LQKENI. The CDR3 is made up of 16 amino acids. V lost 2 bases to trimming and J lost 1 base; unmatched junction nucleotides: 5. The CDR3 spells CASSPGGLGGTDTQYF. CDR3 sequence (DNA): TGTGCCAGCTCACCAGGGGGACTAGGGGGCACAGATACGCAGTATTTT.

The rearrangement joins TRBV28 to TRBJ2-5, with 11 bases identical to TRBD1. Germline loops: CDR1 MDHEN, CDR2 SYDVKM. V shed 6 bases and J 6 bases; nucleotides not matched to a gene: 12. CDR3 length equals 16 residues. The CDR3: CASRWTGGARGKTQYF. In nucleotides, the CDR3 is TGTGCCAGCAGATGGACAGGGGGCGCGAGGGGCAAGACCCAGTACTTC.

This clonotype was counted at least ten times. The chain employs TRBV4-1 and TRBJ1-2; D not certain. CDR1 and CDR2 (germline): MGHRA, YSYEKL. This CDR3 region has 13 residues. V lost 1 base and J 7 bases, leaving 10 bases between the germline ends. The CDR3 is CASSQVLAIGYTF. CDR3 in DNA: TGCGCCAGCAGCCAAGTATTAGCTATTGGCTACACCTTC.

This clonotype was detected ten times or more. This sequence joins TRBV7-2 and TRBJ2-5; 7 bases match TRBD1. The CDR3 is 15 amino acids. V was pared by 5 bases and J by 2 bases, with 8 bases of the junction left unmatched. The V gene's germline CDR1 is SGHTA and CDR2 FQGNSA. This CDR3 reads CASSNYRGGQETQYF. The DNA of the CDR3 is TGTGCCAGCAGCAATTACAGGGGTGGGCAAGAGACCCAGTACTTC.

The CDR3 nucleotides read TGCAGTGCTAGCGGGGACAATTACAATGAGCAGTTCTTC. It codes for CSASGDNYNEQFF. This chain links TRBV20-1 with TRBJ2-1; D perhaps matches TRBD1 (6 bases). Germline CDR1 reads DFQATT; CDR2 reads SNEGSKA (reference sequence). The ends were cut back, 3 bases at V and 4 bases at J, with 10 bases in the middle. This CDR3 region has 13 residues.

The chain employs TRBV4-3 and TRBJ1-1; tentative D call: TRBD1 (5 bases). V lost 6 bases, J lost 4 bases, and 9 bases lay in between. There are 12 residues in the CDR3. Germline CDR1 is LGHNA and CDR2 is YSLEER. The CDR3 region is CASRGVFTEAFF. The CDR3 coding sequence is TGCGCCAGCAGAGGGGTCTTCACTGAAGCTTTCTTT.

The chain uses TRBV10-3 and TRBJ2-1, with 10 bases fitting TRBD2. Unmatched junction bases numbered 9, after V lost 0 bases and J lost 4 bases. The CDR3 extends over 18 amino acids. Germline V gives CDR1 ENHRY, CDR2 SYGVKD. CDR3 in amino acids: CAISESVLAGLGYNEQFF. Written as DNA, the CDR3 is TGTGCCATCAGTGAGTCGGTACTAGCGGGACTAGGGTACAATGAGCAGTTCTTC.

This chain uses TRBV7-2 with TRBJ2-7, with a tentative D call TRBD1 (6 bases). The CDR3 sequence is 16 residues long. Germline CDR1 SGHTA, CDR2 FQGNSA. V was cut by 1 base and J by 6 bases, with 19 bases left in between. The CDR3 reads CASSLGSTGTRGEQYV. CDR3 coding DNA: TGTGCCAGCAGCTTAGGTTCGACAGGCACTAGGGGCGAGCAGTACGTC.

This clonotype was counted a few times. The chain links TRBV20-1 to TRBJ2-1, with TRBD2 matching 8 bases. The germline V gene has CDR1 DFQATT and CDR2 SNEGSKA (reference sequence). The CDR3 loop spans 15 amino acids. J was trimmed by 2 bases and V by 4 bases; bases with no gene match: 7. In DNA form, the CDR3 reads TGCAGTGCTACCGTACTAGCGGACACCTACAATGAGCAGTTCTTC. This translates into CSATVLADTYNEQFF.

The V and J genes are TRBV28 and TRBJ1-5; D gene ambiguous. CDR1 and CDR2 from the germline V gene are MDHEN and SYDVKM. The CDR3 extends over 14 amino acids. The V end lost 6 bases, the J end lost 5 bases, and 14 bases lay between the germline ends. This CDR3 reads CASSDVARDQPQHF. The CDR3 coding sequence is TGTGCCAGCAGCGACGTGGCTCGCGATCAGCCCCAGCATTTT.

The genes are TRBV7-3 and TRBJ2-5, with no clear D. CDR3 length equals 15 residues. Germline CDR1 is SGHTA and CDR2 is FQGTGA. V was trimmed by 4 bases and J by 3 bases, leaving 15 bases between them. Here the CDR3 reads CASSYLGTAKETQYF. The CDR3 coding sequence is TGTGCCAGCAGCTACCTGGGTACAGCCAAAGAGACCCAGTACTTC. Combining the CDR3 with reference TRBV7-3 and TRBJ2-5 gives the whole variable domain GAGVSQTPSNKVTEKGKYVELRCDPISGHTALYWYRQSLGQGPEFLIYFQGTGAADDSGLPNDRFFAVRPEGSVSTLKIQRTERGDSAVYLCASSYLGTAKETQYFGPGTRLLVL.

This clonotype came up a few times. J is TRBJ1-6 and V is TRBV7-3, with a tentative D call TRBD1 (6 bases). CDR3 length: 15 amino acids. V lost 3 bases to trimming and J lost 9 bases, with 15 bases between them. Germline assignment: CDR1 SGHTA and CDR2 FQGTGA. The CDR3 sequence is CASSFGGAGSSPLHF. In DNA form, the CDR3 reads TGTGCCAGCAGCTTTGGGGGGGCAGGGAGTTCACCCCTCCACTTT.